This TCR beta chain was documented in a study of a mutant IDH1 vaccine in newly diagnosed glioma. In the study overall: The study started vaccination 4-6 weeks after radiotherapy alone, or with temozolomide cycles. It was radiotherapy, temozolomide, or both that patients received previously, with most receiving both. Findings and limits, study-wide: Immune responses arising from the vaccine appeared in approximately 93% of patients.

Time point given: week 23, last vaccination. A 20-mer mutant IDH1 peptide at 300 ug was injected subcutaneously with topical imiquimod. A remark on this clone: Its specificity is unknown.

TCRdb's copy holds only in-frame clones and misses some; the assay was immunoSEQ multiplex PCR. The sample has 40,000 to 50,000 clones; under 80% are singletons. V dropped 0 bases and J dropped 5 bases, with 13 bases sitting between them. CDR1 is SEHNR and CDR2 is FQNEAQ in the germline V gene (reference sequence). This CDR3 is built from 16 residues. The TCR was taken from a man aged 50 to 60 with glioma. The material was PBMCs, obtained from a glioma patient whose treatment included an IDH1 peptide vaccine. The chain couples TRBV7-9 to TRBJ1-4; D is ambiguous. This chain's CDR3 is CASSLARGGMNEKLFF. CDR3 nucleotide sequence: TGTGCCAGCAGCTTAGCGCGGGGAGGTATGAATGAAAAACTGTTTTTT.